This TCR beta chain was observed in a study of T cells in Graves' hyperthyroidism and ophthalmopathy. CDR3 length equals 15 residues. CDR1 is DFQATT, CDR2 SNEGSKA, per germline (reference sequence). The J segment lost 3 bases and the V segment lost 5 bases, leaving 13 bases of the junction unmatched. Amplified regions were TCR beta CDR3 sequences from RNA transcripts. HTBI primers were employed in a first-round RT-PCR of the TCR CDR3. TCRdb re-derived calls from the multiplex PCR reads in MiXCR, one entry per CDR3 protein. Found here are approximately 600,000 distinct CDR3 sequences, about a sixth of them singletons; the top ten hold about 3.8%. This clonotype was recorded many times. Uncontrolled infections, other autoimmune diseases, pregnancy or lactation led to exclusion of patients.

The sequence was collected from a woman in her twenties or thirties with Graves' hyperthyroidism. The V and J genes are TRBV20-1 and TRBJ2-7, with TRBD1 matching over 7 bases. The sample taken for sequencing was blood. The CDR3 DNA reads as TGCAGTGCTTCCGACAGGGTCGGACTTCTCTACGAGCAGTACTTC. It is translated as CSASDRVGLLYEQYF.